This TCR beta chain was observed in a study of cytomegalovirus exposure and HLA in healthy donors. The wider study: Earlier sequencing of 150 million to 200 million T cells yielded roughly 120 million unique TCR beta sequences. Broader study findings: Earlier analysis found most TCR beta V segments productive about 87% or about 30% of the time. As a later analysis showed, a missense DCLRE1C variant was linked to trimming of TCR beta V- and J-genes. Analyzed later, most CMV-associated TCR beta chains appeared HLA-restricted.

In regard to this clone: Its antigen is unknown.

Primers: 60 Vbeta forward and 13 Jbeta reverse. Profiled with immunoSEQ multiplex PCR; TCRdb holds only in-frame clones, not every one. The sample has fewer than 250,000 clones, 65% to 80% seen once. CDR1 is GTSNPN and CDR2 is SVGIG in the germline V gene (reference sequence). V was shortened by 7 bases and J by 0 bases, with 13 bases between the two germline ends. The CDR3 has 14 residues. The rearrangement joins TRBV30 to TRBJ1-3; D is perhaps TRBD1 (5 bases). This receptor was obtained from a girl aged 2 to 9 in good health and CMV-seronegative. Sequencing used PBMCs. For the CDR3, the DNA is TGTGCCTCACGCGGGGGGGACTCTGGAAACACCATATATTTT. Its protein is CASRGGDSGNTIYF.